The rows below give T cell receptor beta chains drawn from one sample of a study of CD8 T cells in Susac syndrome. In TCRdb, the immunoSEQ multiplex PCR reads were re-called with MiXCR into one record per CDR3 protein. The data hold 180,000 or so distinct CDR3 sequences, with less than 95% observed a single time. The sequenced sample was CD4+ T cells from PBMCs. The receptors shown here come from a human donor in good health. Each CDR3 is given with its conserved first and last residue. Clone size is not always given. Where it is, it says once, few, many or a class for expanded clones.

CDR3aa	abundance	v_gene	j_gene
CASSSGQVGDEQYF	.	TRBV5-4	TRBJ2-7
CASSVRDGADTQYF	.	TRBV9	TRBJ2-3
CATSRDRGEQFF	.	TRBV15	TRBJ2-1
CASERSGGGETQYF	.	TRBV2	TRBJ2-5
CSARDSSFGDTQYF	.	TRBV20-1	TRBJ2-3
CSARWTFVYTDTQYF	.	TRBV20-1	TRBJ2-3
CASSQADRAGANVLTF	.	TRBV4-2	TRBJ2-6
CSARRDRVLYEQYF	.	TRBV20-1	TRBJ2-7
CSVVAPWSSYEQYF	.	TRBV29-1	TRBJ2-7
CASSLTGTHSNQPQHF	.	TRBV27	TRBJ1-5
CASSPRDKTYEQYF	.	TRBV9	TRBJ2-7
CSPRLASSYNEQFF	.	TRBV29-1	TRBJ2-1
CASSPEGRVSNQPQHF	.	TRBV18	TRBJ1-5
CASSLAGAYEQYF	.	TRBV7-9	TRBJ2-7
CSARAGAVAKNIQYF	once	TRBV20-1	TRBJ2-4
CASSFAGNTEAFF	.	TRBV5-6	TRBJ1-1
CATSDGSAGDTEAFF	.	TRBV24-1	TRBJ1-1
CASSQEVGRPGNF	.	TRBV4-3	TRBJ2-7
CATSDSPDRVGANVLTF	.	TRBV24-1	TRBJ2-6
CASSPSFGTGGLSQYF	once	TRBV7-6	TRBJ2-3
CSALSGSLYNEQFF	.	TRBV20-1	TRBJ2-1
CASSLSQGAISNEQFF	.	TRBV7-6	TRBJ2-1
CAWSLGTSGRVVEF	.	TRBV30	TRBJ2-3
CASSLLADQETQYF	.	TRBV7-2	TRBJ2-5
CAWSAGTSYEQYF	.	TRBV30	TRBJ2-7
CASSPPTLPTDTQYF	.	TRBV28	TRBJ2-3
CASSTPSAFGQYF	.	TRBV7-9	TRBJ2-7
CAWMDYNEQFF	.	TRBV30	TRBJ2-1
CATSAGTAKQTQYF	.	TRBV24-1	TRBJ2-5
CSVREVTYGYTF	.	TRBV20-1	TRBJ1-2
CSAAGFRDRGPYEQYF	.	TRBV29-1	TRBJ2-7
CAWLEGQGANYGYTF	.	TRBV30	TRBJ1-2
CASSTSGRVGSDTQYF	.	TRBV28	TRBJ2-3
CASSQAAGGEQFF	.	TRBV3-1	TRBJ2-1
CASSQIPGQSTDTQYF	.	TRBV4-3	TRBJ2-3
CASSLGGSNTEAFF	.	TRBV7-9	TRBJ1-1
CSVAGDIIGNTIYF	.	TRBV29-1	TRBJ1-3
CSGTGAVTEAFF	.	TRBV29-1	TRBJ1-1
CAWSVSETDPQAFF	.	TRBV30	TRBJ1-1
CASSQIPGQSYEQYF	.	TRBV3-1	TRBJ2-7
CSADDRAYEQYF	few	TRBV20-1	TRBJ2-7